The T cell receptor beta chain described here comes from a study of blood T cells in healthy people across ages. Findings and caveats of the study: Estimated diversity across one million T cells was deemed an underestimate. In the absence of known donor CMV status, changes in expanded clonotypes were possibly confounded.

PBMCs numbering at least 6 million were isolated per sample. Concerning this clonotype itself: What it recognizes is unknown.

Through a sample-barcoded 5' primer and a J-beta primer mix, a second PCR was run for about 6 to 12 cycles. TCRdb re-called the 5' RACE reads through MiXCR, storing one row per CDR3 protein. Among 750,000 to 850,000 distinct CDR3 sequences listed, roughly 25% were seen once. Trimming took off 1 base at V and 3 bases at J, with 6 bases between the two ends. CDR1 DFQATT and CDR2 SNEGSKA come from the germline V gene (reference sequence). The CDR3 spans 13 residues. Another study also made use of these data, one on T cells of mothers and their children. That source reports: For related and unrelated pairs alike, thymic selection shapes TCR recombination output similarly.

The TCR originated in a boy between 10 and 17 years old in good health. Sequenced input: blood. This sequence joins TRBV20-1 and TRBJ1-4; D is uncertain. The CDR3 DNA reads TGCAGTGCTAGAGTCCAGGCTAATGAAAAACTGTTTTTT. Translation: CSARVQANEKLFF.